The rows below give T cell receptor beta chains drawn from one sample of a study of blood T cell repertoires in COVID-19. Only in-frame clones appear in the TCRdb table, and some are missing; sequencing was by immunoSEQ multiplex PCR. The sample shows roughly 380,000 clones, 85% to 90% of them seen only once. The sequenced material came from PBMCs or T cells enriched from blood (not recorded which). The origin of the receptors is a woman in her 30s who had been exposed to COVID-19. Both conserved end residues are part of each CDR3. A D gene is named only where the DNA matches it firmly. For some rows the clone size is stated as once, few or many, or as a class when expanded; others skip it.

J gene: TRBJ1-6; D gene: .; clone size: .; V gene: TRBV11-2; CDR3 DNA: TGTGCCAGCAGCGGGGGGGGAGGTAGCTCCTATAATTCACCCCTCCACTTT; CDR3 protein: CASSGGGGSSYNSPLHF
J gene: TRBJ2-7; D gene: .; clone size: .; V gene: TRBV29-1; CDR3 DNA: TGCAGCGCTATGGACAGCGTCATCTACGAGCAGTACTTC; CDR3 protein: CSAMDSVIYEQYF
J gene: TRBJ2-5; D gene: TRBD1; clone size: .; V gene: TRBV5-5; CDR3 DNA: TGTGCCAGCAGCGAACCGGGACAGGGGTTGGAGACCCAGTACTTC; CDR3 protein: CASSEPGQGLETQYF
J gene: TRBJ2-3; D gene: .; clone size: once; V gene: TRBV11-1; CDR3 DNA: TGTGCCAGCAGCCGGGTTTCTAGCACAGATACGCAGTATTTT; CDR3 protein: CASSRVSSTDTQYF
J gene: TRBJ2-5; D gene: .; clone size: .; V gene: TRBV12-2; CDR3 DNA: TGTGCAAGTCGCCCCCAGGGTGGGGGCGGGAGGGGACTGTACCAAGAGACCCAGTACTTC; CDR3 protein: CASRPQGGGGRGLYQETQYF
J gene: TRBJ2-7; D gene: TRBD1; clone size: few; V gene: TRBV19; CDR3 DNA: TGTGCCAGTAGTCGGGACAGCCTCTACGAGCAGTACTTC; CDR3 protein: CASSRDSLYEQYF
J gene: TRBJ1-6; D gene: .; clone size: .; V gene: TRBV28; CDR3 DNA: TGTGCCAGCAGTGTCCCACAGGGTTATAATTCACCCCTCCACTTT; CDR3 protein: CASSVPQGYNSPLHF
J gene: TRBJ2-7; D gene: TRBD2; clone size: .; V gene: TRBV28; CDR3 DNA: TGTGCCAGCAGTTCACCGGGACTAGCGGGGTCCTACGAGCAGTACTTC; CDR3 protein: CASSSPGLAGSYEQYF
J gene: TRBJ2-7; D gene: .; clone size: .; V gene: TRBV5-1; CDR3 DNA: TGCGCCAGCAGCTTGGCCGGGGAGAAGTACTTC; CDR3 protein: CASSLAGEKYF
J gene: TRBJ1-5; D gene: .; clone size: once; V gene: TRBV12-3/TRBV12-4; CDR3 DNA: TGTGCCAGCAGAACGGGTGGCAATCAGCCCCAGCATTTT; CDR3 protein: CASRTGGNQPQHF
J gene: TRBJ2-5; D gene: .; clone size: .; V gene: TRBV13; CDR3 DNA: TGTGCCAGCAGCTTAGCAAGCGGCCAAGAGACCCAGTACTTC; CDR3 protein: CASSLASGQETQYF
J gene: TRBJ2-1; D gene: TRBD2; clone size: .; V gene: TRBV2; CDR3 DNA: TGTGCCAGCAGGGCTAGCGGGAATAGCAATGAGCAGTTCTTC; CDR3 protein: CASRASGNSNEQFF
J gene: TRBJ1-2; D gene: TRBD1; clone size: .; V gene: TRBV6-4; CDR3 DNA: TGTGCCAGCAGTGAATCCCAGGGGGCATTTAATGGCTACACCTTC; CDR3 protein: CASSESQGAFNGYTF
J gene: TRBJ2-3; D gene: TRBD2; clone size: .; V gene: TRBV4-2; CDR3 DNA: TGTGCCAGCAGCCAAGATCCACCGGGAGGACGACCTAGCACAGATACGCAGTATTTT; CDR3 protein: CASSQDPPGGRPSTDTQYF
J gene: TRBJ1-3; D gene: TRBD1; clone size: .; V gene: TRBV11-3; CDR3 DNA: TGTGCCAGCAGCTTGAGACAGGGGGCAGGAAACACCATATATTTT; CDR3 protein: CASSLRQGAGNTIYF
J gene: TRBJ2-7; D gene: TRBD2; clone size: .; V gene: TRBV9; CDR3 DNA: TGTGCCAGCAGCGCCGGGACTAAGTACTCCGAGCAGTACTTC; CDR3 protein: CASSAGTKYSEQYF
J gene: TRBJ1-3; D gene: .; clone size: .; V gene: TRBV13; CDR3 DNA: TGTGCCAGCAGCAGGCTTGGCGGCGGGAGCTCTGGAAACACCATATATTTT; CDR3 protein: CASSRLGGGSSGNTIYF
J gene: TRBJ1-6; D gene: TRBD1; clone size: few; V gene: TRBV5-1; CDR3 DNA: TGCGCCAGCAGTTCCAAGGACAGGGGTGCACCCCTCCACTTT; CDR3 protein: CASSSKDRGAPLHF
J gene: TRBJ2-7; D gene: .; clone size: .; V gene: TRBV7-9; CDR3 DNA: TGTGCCAGCAGCTTTTCATCGGTTTACGAGCAGTACTTC; CDR3 protein: CASSFSSVYEQYF
J gene: TRBJ1-5; D gene: .; clone size: .; V gene: TRBV5-6; CDR3 DNA: TGTGCCAGCAGCTTGGCCGTCGGGGGATCGGGCAATCAGCCCCAGCATTTT; CDR3 protein: CASSLAVGGSGNQPQHF
J gene: TRBJ2-7; D gene: .; clone size: .; V gene: TRBV20-1; CDR3 DNA: TGCAGTGCTAGTTTCTCAGGGTCCCTAGGCTACGAGCAGTACTTC; CDR3 protein: CSASFSGSLGYEQYF
J gene: TRBJ1-1; D gene: .; clone size: .; V gene: TRBV7-8; CDR3 DNA: TGTGCCAGCAGCCCACTGGACGGGGGGATGAACACTGAAGCTTTCTTT; CDR3 protein: CASSPLDGGMNTEAFF
J gene: TRBJ2-5; D gene: .; clone size: once; V gene: TRBV28; CDR3 DNA: TGTGCCAGCAGGCCTCCGGTCCAAGAGACCCAGTACTTC; CDR3 protein: CASRPPVQETQYF
J gene: TRBJ2-7; D gene: .; clone size: .; V gene: TRBV27; CDR3 DNA: TGTGCCAGCAGTTACACTCGGGGTGGCTACGAGCAGTACTTC; CDR3 protein: CASSYTRGGYEQYF
J gene: TRBJ2-3; D gene: TRBD2; clone size: .; V gene: TRBV28; CDR3 DNA: TGTGCCAGCACCTTAGGGGGACTAGCGGGGCCCACAGATACGCAGTATTTT; CDR3 protein: CASTLGGLAGPTDTQYF
J gene: TRBJ1-1; D gene: .; clone size: .; V gene: TRBV7-9; CDR3 DNA: TGTGCCAGCAGCTTATTAGGGGCGAAGGCTTTCTTT; CDR3 protein: CASSLLGAKAFF
J gene: TRBJ2-7; D gene: TRBD2; clone size: .; V gene: TRBV28; CDR3 DNA: TGTGCCAGCAGGACTTCCGCTTGGCTAGCGGAGGGGTACGAGCAGTACTTC; CDR3 protein: CASRTSAWLAEGYEQYF
J gene: TRBJ2-7; D gene: TRBD1; clone size: .; V gene: TRBV27; CDR3 DNA: TGTGCCACCAGACAGGGGGCGAGGGAGCAGTACTTC; CDR3 protein: CATRQGAREQYF
J gene: TRBJ2-1; D gene: TRBD1; clone size: .; V gene: TRBV7-6; CDR3 DNA: TGTGCCAGCAGCTCCGGGACAGGCGAACCCGGGACTCCGAATGAGCAGTTCTTC; CDR3 protein: CASSSGTGEPGTPNEQFF
J gene: TRBJ1-5; D gene: TRBD1; clone size: .; V gene: TRBV5-7; CDR3 DNA: TGTGCCAGCAACCACCGGGACAGAGGATATCAGCCCCAGCATTTT; CDR3 protein: CASNHRDRGYQPQHF
J gene: TRBJ2-7; D gene: TRBD2; clone size: .; V gene: TRBV5-6; CDR3 DNA: TGTGCCAGCAGCCAGACTAGCGGTCACTACGAGCAGTACTTC; CDR3 protein: CASSQTSGHYEQYF
J gene: TRBJ1-2; D gene: TRBD1; clone size: .; V gene: TRBV12-5; CDR3 DNA: TGTGCTAGTGGTCTTCGGGGGACAGGCTATGGCTACACCTTC; CDR3 protein: CASGLRGTGYGYTF
J gene: TRBJ1-6; D gene: .; clone size: .; V gene: TRBV18; CDR3 DNA: TGTGCCAGCTCAACTGCACAGGGAAGGGAGGGTTCACCCCTCCACTTT; CDR3 protein: CASSTAQGREGSPLHF
J gene: TRBJ1-5; D gene: TRBD1; clone size: .; V gene: TRBV7-2; CDR3 DNA: TGTGCCAGCAGCTCACAGGGGGCCTATCAGCCCCAGCATTTT; CDR3 protein: CASSSQGAYQPQHF
J gene: TRBJ1-5; D gene: .; clone size: .; V gene: TRBV5-5; CDR3 DNA: TGTGCCAGCAGCTTGGCGGGGTCTCGGCCCCAGCATTTT; CDR3 protein: CASSLAGSRPQHF
J gene: TRBJ2-1; D gene: TRBD2; clone size: few; V gene: TRBV15; CDR3 DNA: TGTGCCACTATGGCCGCTAGCGGGAGACAAGGGTACTTCAATGAGCAGTTCTTC; CDR3 protein: CATMAASGRQGYFNEQFF
J gene: TRBJ2-6; D gene: .; clone size: .; V gene: TRBV19; CDR3 DNA: TGTGCCAGTAGTTCGCAAAGGATAGGGGCACATGGGGCCAACGTCCTGACTTTC; CDR3 protein: CASSSQRIGAHGANVLTF
J gene: TRBJ2-7; D gene: TRBD2; clone size: .; V gene: TRBV7-9; CDR3 DNA: TGTGCCAGCAGCCCGCCCCGACTAGCGGGAGTATCCTACGAGCAGTACTTC; CDR3 protein: CASSPPRLAGVSYEQYF
J gene: TRBJ2-1; D gene: .; clone size: .; V gene: TRBV12-3/TRBV12-4; CDR3 DNA: TGTGCCAGCAGTGTTGGACAGGAGCAGTTCTTC; CDR3 protein: CASSVGQEQFF
J gene: TRBJ2-7; D gene: TRBD1; clone size: .; V gene: TRBV13; CDR3 DNA: TGTGCCAGCAGCTTAGCCGGGACAGGGGGTAACGAGCAGTACTTC; CDR3 protein: CASSLAGTGGNEQYF
J gene: TRBJ1-2; D gene: TRBD1; clone size: .; V gene: TRBV27; CDR3 DNA: TGTGCCAGCAGTCCGAGGATGCCAGGGGGTCTCCCCTATGGCTACACCTTC; CDR3 protein: CASSPRMPGGLPYGYTF
J gene: TRBJ2-5; D gene: TRBD2; clone size: .; V gene: TRBV14; CDR3 DNA: TGTGCCAGCAGCTCAAGACTGGGGGCTAGCGGGGAGACCCAGTACTTC; CDR3 protein: CASSSRLGASGETQYF
J gene: TRBJ2-3; D gene: .; clone size: once; V gene: TRBV7-8; CDR3 DNA: TGTGCCAGCAGCCTTTCGGCGGAGGGGGATACGCAGTATTTT; CDR3 protein: CASSLSAEGDTQYF
J gene: TRBJ2-7; D gene: TRBD2; clone size: .; V gene: TRBV6-5; CDR3 DNA: TGTGCCAGCAGTTACTCTGCGGGAGGTCCCTACGAGCAGTACTTC; CDR3 protein: CASSYSAGGPYEQYF
J gene: TRBJ2-7; D gene: TRBD1; clone size: .; V gene: TRBV20-1; CDR3 DNA: TGCAGTGCTAGTTCACCGGGACAGGCCTCCTACGAGCAGTACTTC; CDR3 protein: CSASSPGQASYEQYF
J gene: TRBJ2-7; D gene: TRBD1; clone size: .; V gene: TRBV3-1/TRBV3-2; CDR3 DNA: TGTGCCAGCAGCCGTGGACAGGAAAGCGAGCAGTACTTC; CDR3 protein: CASSRGQESEQYF
J gene: TRBJ2-3; D gene: .; clone size: .; V gene: TRBV7-2; CDR3 DNA: TGTGCCAGCAGCCCTGGGCGAAGGTACCCAGATACGCAGTATTTT; CDR3 protein: CASSPGRRYPDTQYF
J gene: TRBJ1-2; D gene: .; clone size: .; V gene: TRBV19; CDR3 DNA: TGTGCCAGTAGCAGCGGAGTCAACTATGGCTACACCTTC; CDR3 protein: CASSSGVNYGYTF
J gene: TRBJ1-6; D gene: .; clone size: .; V gene: TRBV19; CDR3 DNA: TGTGCCAGTAGTATAGCGGGTAATTCACCCCTCCACTTT; CDR3 protein: CASSIAGNSPLHF
J gene: TRBJ1-1; D gene: TRBD1; clone size: once; V gene: TRBV5-1; CDR3 DNA: TGCGCCAGCAGCTCTAAAAGGACAGGGTTGATCGACACTGAAGCTTTCTTT; CDR3 protein: CASSSKRTGLIDTEAFF
J gene: TRBJ1-2; D gene: TRBD1; clone size: .; V gene: TRBV5-4; CDR3 DNA: TGTGCCAGCAGCCTGCCGGGACAGGGGGCCTCTATCTATGGCTACACCTTC; CDR3 protein: CASSLPGQGASIYGYTF
J gene: TRBJ1-1; D gene: .; clone size: .; V gene: TRBV13; CDR3 DNA: TGTGCCAGCAGCCGGACAGACGAAGCTTTCTTT; CDR3 protein: CASSRTDEAFF
J gene: TRBJ1-3; D gene: .; clone size: .; V gene: TRBV28; CDR3 DNA: TGTGCCAGCAGTTTGGGGCCTCCTTACTCCGGAAACACCATATATTTT; CDR3 protein: CASSLGPPYSGNTIYF